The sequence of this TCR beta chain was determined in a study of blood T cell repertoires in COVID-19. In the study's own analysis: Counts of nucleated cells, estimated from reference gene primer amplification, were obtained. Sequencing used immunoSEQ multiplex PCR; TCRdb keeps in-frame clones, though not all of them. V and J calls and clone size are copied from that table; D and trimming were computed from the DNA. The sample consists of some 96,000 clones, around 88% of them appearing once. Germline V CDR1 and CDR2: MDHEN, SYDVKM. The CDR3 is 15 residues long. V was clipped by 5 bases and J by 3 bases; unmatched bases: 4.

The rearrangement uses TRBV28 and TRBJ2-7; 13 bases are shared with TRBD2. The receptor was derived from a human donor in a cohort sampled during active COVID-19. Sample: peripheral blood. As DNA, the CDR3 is TGTGCCAGCAGTCCCGGGACTAGCGGGATCTACGAGCAGTACTTC. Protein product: CASSPGTSGIYEQYF. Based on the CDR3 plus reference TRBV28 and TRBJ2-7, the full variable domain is DVKVTQSSRYLVKRTGEKVFLECVQDMDHENMFWYRQDPGLGLRLIYFSYDVKMKEKGDIPEGYSVSREKKERFSLILESASTNQTSMYLCASSPGTSGIYEQYFGPGTRLTVT.